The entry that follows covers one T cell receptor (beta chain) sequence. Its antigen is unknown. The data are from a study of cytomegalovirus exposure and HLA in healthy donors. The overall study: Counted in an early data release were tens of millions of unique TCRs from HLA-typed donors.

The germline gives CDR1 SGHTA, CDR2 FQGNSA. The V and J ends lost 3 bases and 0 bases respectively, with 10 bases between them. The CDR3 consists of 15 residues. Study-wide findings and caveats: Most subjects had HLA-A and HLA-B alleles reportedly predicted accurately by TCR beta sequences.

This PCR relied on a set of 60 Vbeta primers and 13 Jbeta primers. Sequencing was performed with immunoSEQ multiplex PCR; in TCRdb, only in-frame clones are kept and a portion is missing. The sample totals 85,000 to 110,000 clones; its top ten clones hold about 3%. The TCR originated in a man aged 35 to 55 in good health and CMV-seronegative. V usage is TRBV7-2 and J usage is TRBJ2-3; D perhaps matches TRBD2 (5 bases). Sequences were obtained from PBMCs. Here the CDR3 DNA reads TGTGCCAGCAGCTTGGTAGCGACTAGCACAGATACGCAGTATTTT. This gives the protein CASSLVATSTDTQYF.